This TCR beta chain was retrieved from a study of OX40 agonist ivuxolimab in advanced cancers. In the study overall: While on treatment, patients had intravenous ivuxolimab at 0.01 to 10 mg/kg every 2 weeks. In three patients, partial responses were observed, one with hepatocellular carcinoma and two with cutaneous melanoma. Points from the study as a whole: Some nonresponders also had low normalized T-cell clonal expansion. The study found that CD8+ T cells averaged more expanded clones than CD4+.

Of note for this clone: Its target is not known.

The assay was immunoSEQ multiplex PCR, and TCRdb's table has in-frame clones only and misses some. The sample includes roughly 120,000 clones, 85% to 95% of them seen just once. Material: CD4+ or CD8+ T cells sorted from blood, obtained in a trial of the OX40 agonist ivuxolimab. The clonotype comes from an adult with an advanced solid tumor such as melanoma, head and neck, liver or kidney cancer.

The DNA of the CDR3 is TGCAGTGCTAGAGGAGCGGGCGAGCAGTACTTC. Its translation is CSARGAGEQYF. The rearrangement links TRBV20-1 to TRBJ2-5, with TRBD2 as a possible D gene (6 bases). Judging by the DNA end, TRBJ2-7 fits better; the J call may be wrong. Germline values: CDR1 DFQATT, CDR2 SNEGSKA (reference sequence). The CDR3 sequence is 11 residues long.